The table lists the clone carrying this T cell receptor (beta chain) with a count of one. The entry originates in a study of blood T cell repertoires in COVID-19. As for the study in general: The study drew acute and convalescent COVID-19 samples from the United States, Italy and Spain. Sample material is recorded as cDNA or gDNA derived from T cells, B-cell-depleted T cells, or PBMCs.

Trimming removed 2 bases at V and 1 base at J, with 16 bases between. CDR3 length: 18 residues. Germline CDR1 reads SGHDT; CDR2 reads YYEEEE. Per the original methods: From reference gene primer amplification, estimates of nucleated cell counts were derived. Libraries were prepared by immunoSEQ multiplex PCR; TCRdb keeps only in-frame clonotypes and omits some of them. Clone size and the V and J calls come from that table; the DNA yielded D and trimming. The profile shows some 77,000 clones, roughly 76% of them singletons. Sequencing input: peripheral blood. The TCR sequence derives from a woman aged 70 to 79 with acute or convalescent COVID-19. V is TRBV5-6 and J is TRBJ2-6, with D possibly being TRBD1 (5 bases). CDR3 amino acids: CASSFLTRRGSGANVLTF. As DNA, the CDR3 is TGTGCCAGCAGCTTCCTGACGAGAAGGGGTTCTGGGGCCAACGTCCTGACTTTC. Together with reference TRBV5-6 and TRBJ2-6, the CDR3 gives the full variable domain: DAGVTQSPTHLIKTRGQQVTLRCSPKSGHDTVSWYQQALGQGPQFIFQYYEEEERQRGNFPDRFSGHQFPNYSSELNVNALLLGDSALYLCASSFLTRRGSGANVLTFGAGSRLTVL.